One and the same sample provided the 18 T cell receptor beta chains below, sequenced in a study of blood T cells in healthy people across ages. Primed by a sample-barcoded 5' primer and a J-beta primer mix, a second PCR proceeded for roughly 7 to 11 cycles. TCRdb re-derived calls from the 5' RACE reads in MiXCR, one entry per CDR3 protein. The table lists about 800,000 distinct CDR3 sequences, about 46% of them singletons. The sample consisted of blood. The receptors originated from a man at least 80 years old in good health.

This rearrangement joins TRBV20-1 to TRBJ2-7; 8 bases line up with TRBD1. The CDR3 extends over 12 amino acids. Looked up from germline, CDR1 is DFQATT and CDR2 is SNEGSKA (reference sequence). Losses at the gene ends were 6 bases for V and 2 bases for J; bases not matched to a gene: 3. CDR3 in amino acids: CSAEDRAYEQYF. The CDR3, as DNA: TGCAGTGCCGAGGACAGGGCCTACGAGCAGTACTTC.

The CDR3 DNA is TGTGCCAGCAGGGGACTGCGCACTGAAGCTTTCTTT. Amino acid sequence: CASRGLRTEAFF. This sequence joins TRBV12-3 or TRBV12-4 and TRBJ1-1; a weak D match, TRBD1 (5 bases). Trimming shortened V by 6 bases and J by 4 bases, and 9 bases separated the two germline ends. This CDR3 has 12 residues.

The chain joins TRBV13 to TRBJ2-3; possible D gene TRBD2, 6 bases. Germline V lookup: CDR1 PRHDT, CDR2 FYEKMQ (reference sequence). This CDR3 region has 12 residues. The V end was cut by 5 bases, the J end by 9 bases, with 12 bases between. The DNA for the CDR3 is TGTGCCAGCAGCCAAAAGACTAGGACGCAGTATTTT. As protein: CASSQKTRTQYF.

The V gene is TRBV29-1, the J gene TRBJ2-7; 9 bases are a match to TRBD2. The CDR3 runs 12 residues. Trimming took 7 bases from V and 3 from J; bases not matched to a gene: 4. Germline V gives CDR1 SQVTM, CDR2 ANQGSEA. The CDR3 sequence: CSGSTSGYEQYF. CDR3 DNA sequence: TGCAGCGGTTCGACTAGCGGCTACGAGCAGTACTTC.

In the case of this clonotype: The junction departs from the called germline gene at one end, perhaps through a read error. The chain has TRBV5-1 and TRBJ2-1; no clear D gene. Looked up from germline, CDR1 is SGHRS and CDR2 is YFSETQ. The CDR3 spans 16 residues. In DNA, the CDR3 is TGCGTCAGCACCAATTCCGGTGGTAGCTCCTACAATGAGCAGTTCTTC. This encodes CVSTNSGGSSYNEQFF.

This chain uses TRBV7-2 with TRBJ1-1; D is perhaps TRBD1 (5 bases). This CDR3 is 15 amino acids long. V was clipped by 0 bases and J by 0 bases, with 8 bases between them. The germline gives CDR1 SGHTA, CDR2 FQGNSA. The CDR3 bases are TGTGCCAGCAGCTTAGCCCCGGGGGTGAACACTGAAGCTTTCTTT. This gives the protein CASSLAPGVNTEAFF.

The gene calls are TRBV6-2 or TRBV6-3 and TRBJ2-5; possible D gene TRBD1, 6 bases. Germline CDR1 MNHEY, CDR2 SVGEGT. Trimming took 6 bases from V and 3 from J, leaving 23 bases between them. This CDR3 comprises 17 residues. As DNA, the CDR3 is TGTGCCAGCAGGTCATCCTTCAGGGGTGGTCAAGAAGAGACCCAGTACTTC. The encoded protein is CASRSSFRGGQEETQYF.

The V gene is TRBV14, the J gene TRBJ2-1; D is ambiguous. The germline V and J ends were trimmed by 0 bases and 1 base, with 16 bases remaining between them. Per germline, CDR1 SGHDN and CDR2 FVKESK. This CDR3 has 18 amino acids. CDR3 loop: CASSQDGVGRSSYNEQFF. CDR3 in DNA: TGTGCCAGCAGCCAAGATGGGGTGGGTAGGTCGTCCTACAATGAGCAGTTCTTC. The complete variable domain, with remaining parts taken from reference TRBV14 and TRBJ2-1, reads EAGVTQFPSHSVIEKGQTVTLRCDPISGHDNLYWYRRVMGKEIKFLLHFVKESKQDESGMPNNRFLAERTGGTYSTLKVQPAELEDSGVYFCASSQDGVGRSSYNEQFFGPGTRLTVL.

To note about this clonotype: Since a much larger clone is just one base distant, this may be a read error. The V call is TRBV10-3, the J call TRBJ2-1, with TRBD1 as a possible D gene (6 bases). V gave up 2 bases and J gave up 9 bases, with 14 bases separating them. The CDR3 covers 14 residues. Germline lookup yields CDR1 ENHRY and CDR2 SYGVKD. The CDR3: CAISEAGQGLEQFF. CDR3 bases: TGTGCCATCAGTGAGGCGGGCCAGGGGCTTGAGCAGTTCTTC.

The chain carries TRBV4-2 and TRBJ1-2, with 9 bases that match TRBD1. The V segment lost 0 bases and the J segment 6 bases; nucleotides outside the gene matches: 11. The V gene's germline CDR1 is LGHNA and CDR2 YNFKEQ. The length of the CDR3 is 17 residues. The CDR3 DNA reads as TGTGCCAGCAGCCAAGATAAGCCCGGACAGGGGCCGAATGGCTACACCTTC. It is translated as CASSQDKPGQGPNGYTF.

In this sample, this clonotype turned up a few times. The genes are TRBV27 and TRBJ2-3, with a possible D match to TRBD2 (6 bases). There are 13 residues in the CDR3. The germline gives CDR1 MNHEY, CDR2 SMNVEV (reference sequence). The V end lost 5 bases, the J end lost 3 bases, and 9 bases lay between the germline ends. In nucleotides, the CDR3 is TGTGCCAGCAGTATAGCGGTGACAGATACGCAGTATTTT. Translated, it gives CASSIAVTDTQYF.

The rearrangement joins TRBV6-2 or TRBV6-3 to TRBJ1-5; D may be TRBD1 (6 bases). From germline, CDR1 is MNHEY and CDR2 SVGEGT. Deletions cut 7 bases from V and 6 bases from J, with 16 bases between. The CDR3 runs 14 residues. CDR3 in amino acids: CASTYMGAGQPQHF. The CDR3 bases are TGTGCCAGCACCTACATGGGGGCAGGTCAGCCCCAGCATTTT.

The J gene is TRBJ1-2, the V gene TRBV12-3 or TRBV12-4; D not resolved. The CDR3 is made up of 16 amino acids. Deletions cut 2 bases from V and 8 bases from J, with 21 bases between. The CDR3 sequence is CASSLQALQAGDGYTF. The CDR3, as DNA: TGTGCCAGCAGTTTACAGGCTCTTCAGGCGGGAGACGGCTACACCTTC.

This clonotype was counted at least ten times. This sequence joins TRBV12-3 or TRBV12-4 and TRBJ2-3; D is ambiguous. This CDR3 is 13 amino acids long. The V end lost 6 bases, the J end lost 1 base, and 8 bases lay between the germline ends. The CDR3 sequence is CASRRMGTDTQYF. The DNA of the CDR3 is TGTGCCAGCAGGCGGATGGGCACAGATACGCAGTATTTT.

Of note for this clonotype: Compared with germline, one end of the junction differs, possibly owing to a read error. The chain joins TRBV5-1 to TRBJ2-5; unclear D gene. In germline, CDR1 is SGHRS, CDR2 YFSETQ. This CDR3 is built from 13 residues. The CDR3 DNA sequence: TGCGCCAGCAGCTTAGTGAAACAAGCGACCCAGTACTTC. Protein sequence: CASSLVKQATQYF.

J is TRBJ1-2 and V is TRBV30, with 7 bases identical to TRBD1. The V gene's germline CDR1 is GTSNPN and CDR2 SVGIG (reference sequence). This CDR3 spans 15 amino acids. Unmatched junction bases numbered 9, after V lost 1 base and J lost 4 bases. As DNA, the CDR3 is TGTGCCTGGAGTGCCACAGGGGATGGGCCCTATGGCTACACCTTC. The encoded protein is CAWSATGDGPYGYTF. The entire variable domain, with the rest obtained from reference TRBV30 and TRBJ1-2, is as follows: SQTIHQWPATLVQPVGSPLSLECTVEGTSNPNLYWYRQAAGRGLQLLFYSVGIGQISSEVPQNLSASRPQDRQFILSSKKLLLSDSGFYLCAWSATGDGPYGYTFGSGTRLTVV.

This clonotype has just one count. The gene calls are TRBV20-1 and TRBJ2-7, with D possibly TRBD2 on 5 matching bases. This CDR3 is built from 14 residues. The germline CDR1 and CDR2 sequences are DFQATT and SNEGSKA (reference sequence). The germline V and J ends were trimmed by 1 base and 4 bases, with 14 bases remaining between them. CDR3 region: CSARATTRVYEQYF. CDR3 DNA sequence: TGCAGTGCTAGAGCGACTACAAGGGTATACGAGCAGTACTTC.

This clonotype has just a few counts. The chain carries TRBV18 and TRBJ2-5; no firm D call. Trimming left V 1 base short and J 4 bases short, with 10 bases between. Germline loops: CDR1 KGHSH, CDR2 LQKENI. The CDR3 loop spans 14 amino acids. CDR3: CASSPRADGETQYF. The CDR3 DNA is TGTGCCAGCTCACCACGGGCGGACGGAGAGACCCAGTACTTC.